These 25 T cell receptor beta chains were all obtained from the same sample, sequenced in a study of T cell responses to AZD1222 COVID-19 vaccine. The repertoire was sequenced with immunoSEQ multiplex PCR; TCRdb's copy has only in-frame clones and lacks some. The sample records around 120,000 clones, 92% being singletons. The sequenced sample was peripheral blood, obtained on day 0 of AZD1222 vaccination. Receptors originate from an adult in good health.

The genes are TRBV7-9 and TRBJ1-1; the D is unclear. CDR1 SEHNR and CDR2 FQNEAQ come from the germline V gene (reference sequence). This CDR3 has 16 residues. V was pared by 5 bases and J by 0 bases, with 16 bases between. In nucleotides, the CDR3 is TGTGCCAGCAGCCCTCCGGGCAGAACAATGAACACTGAAGCTTTCTTT. It translates to CASSPPGRTMNTEAFF. The variable domain in full, with the rest retrieved from reference TRBV7-9 and TRBJ1-1, is DTGVSQNPRHKITKRGQNVTFRCDPISEHNRLYWYRQTLGQGPEFLTYFQNEAQLEKSRLLSDRFSAERPKGSFSTLEIQRTEQGDSAMYLCASSPPGRTMNTEAFFGQGTRLTVV.

The gene calls are TRBV5-1 and TRBJ2-5; 9 bases align to TRBD1. The trim removed 3 bases at V and 5 bases at J, leaving 8 bases unmatched. The germline V gene encodes CDR1 SGHRS and CDR2 YFSETQ. CDR3 length equals 15 residues. The CDR3 bases are TGCGCCAGCAGCTGGGGACAGGGTTTGTGGGAGACCCAGTACTTC. The encoded protein is CASSWGQGLWETQYF.

V is TRBV19 and J is TRBJ1-1; D is perhaps TRBD1 (6 bases). Germline V gene sequence: CDR1 LNHDA, CDR2 SQIVND (reference sequence). The ends were cut back, 0 bases at V and 1 base at J, with 6 bases in the middle. The CDR3 loop spans 14 amino acids. In DNA, the CDR3 is TGTGCCAGTAGTATAGACAGGGGGAACACTGAAGCTTTCTTT. Translation gives CASSIDRGNTEAFF.

This sequence joins TRBV6-5 and TRBJ2-5, with 7 bases fitting TRBD2. The junction had 10 bases not matched to a gene; V was cut back by 0 bases and J by 6 bases. The CDR3 length is 16 residues. Germline V lookup: CDR1 MNHEY, CDR2 SVGAGI. This CDR3 reads CASSYSRPGGSQTQYF. DNA for the CDR3: TGTGCCAGCAGTTACTCGAGACCGGGGGGTTCTCAGACCCAGTACTTC.

The rearrangement joins TRBV6-5 to TRBJ1-1; 7 bases line up with TRBD1. The CDR3 spans 12 residues. The J segment lost 2 bases and the V segment lost 10 bases, leaving 4 bases of the junction unmatched. Per the germline V gene, CDR1 is MNHEY and CDR2 is SVGAGI. The chain's CDR3 is CATTGQNTEAFF. The CDR3 DNA reads TGTGCCACGACAGGGCAAAACACTGAAGCTTTCTTT.

This clone was recorded once. V usage is TRBV4-1 and J usage is TRBJ2-3; tentatively, D is TRBD2 (5 bases). The CDR3 has 15 residues. Trimming left V 1 base short and J 4 bases short, with 12 bases between. Germline V gene lookup returns CDR1 MGHRA and CDR2 YSYEKL. Here the CDR3 DNA reads TGCGCCAGCAGCCAAGGGATCCCGGAGGCAGATACGCAGTATTTT. Its protein is CASSQGIPEADTQYF.

V is TRBV4-2 and J is TRBJ1-5; D not resolved. The CDR3 loop spans 14 amino acids. Trimming removed 0 bases at V and 5 bases at J, with 8 bases between. In germline, CDR1 is LGHNA, CDR2 YNFKEQ. CDR3 amino acids: CASSQEAEYQPQHF. As DNA, the CDR3 is TGTGCCAGCAGCCAAGAGGCGGAATATCAGCCCCAGCATTTT.

This chain joins TRBV6-4 and TRBJ2-7; 7 bases match TRBD2. Germline V gene sequence: CDR1 MRHNA, CDR2 SNTAGT. Germline trimming cut 3 bases from V and 5 bases from J; bases unmatched to any gene: 4. The CDR3 sequence is 13 residues long. Here the CDR3 reads CASSELSGHEQYF. CDR3 in DNA: TGTGCCAGCAGTGAGCTTAGCGGGCACGAGCAGTACTTC.

The V gene is TRBV5-1, the J gene TRBJ2-1, with 8 bases lining up with TRBD2. From germline, CDR1 is SGHRS and CDR2 YFSETQ. V was pared by 3 bases and J by 3 bases, with 5 bases of the junction left unmatched. The length of the CDR3 is 15 residues. The CDR3 DNA sequence: TGCGCCAGCAGCTATAGCGGGATGGACTACAATGAGCAGTTCTTC. This codes for CASSYSGMDYNEQFF.

This clone was seen a few times. The V call is TRBV6-5, the J call TRBJ1-5; D unclear. This CDR3 is built from 15 residues. With 5 bases removed from V and 2 bases from J, the gap between germline ends came to 13 bases. The germline V gene encodes CDR1 MNHEY and CDR2 SVGAGI. The CDR3 DNA is TGTGCCAGCAGTCTAGATCGAAACGGCAATCAGCCCCAGCATTTT. It encodes CASSLDRNGNQPQHF.

The chain carries TRBV3-1 (or the pseudogene TRBV3-2) and TRBJ1-6; weak D call: TRBD1 (6 bases). Germline CDR1 is LGHDT and CDR2 is YNNKEL (reference sequence). The CDR3 is made up of 14 amino acids. V was shortened by 4 bases and J by 7 bases, with 11 bases between the two germline ends. In DNA form, the CDR3 reads TGTGCCAGCAGCCTCACAGGGAACAATTCACCCCTCCACTTT. It translates to CASSLTGNNSPLHF.

The chain couples TRBV19 to TRBJ2-1; 7 bases match TRBD2. The CDR3 totals 15 residues. Germline V gene sequence: CDR1 LNHDA, CDR2 SQIVND (reference sequence). Losses at the gene ends were 7 bases for V and 10 bases for J; bases not matched to a gene: 16. This chain's CDR3 is CASTTTGLPTTEQFF. CDR3 coding DNA: TGTGCCAGTACCACTACGGGACTACCAACCACGGAGCAGTTCTTC. Combining the CDR3 with reference TRBV19 and TRBJ2-1 gives the whole variable domain DGGITQSPKYLFRKEGQNVTLSCEQNLNHDAMYWYRQDPGQGLRLIYYSQIVNDFQKGDIAEGYSVSREKKESFPLTVTSAQKNPTAFYLCASTTTGLPTTEQFFGPGTRLTVL.

The chain employs TRBV7-9 and TRBJ2-5; 11 bases align to TRBD2. The CDR3 is 18 amino acids. Losses at the gene ends were 8 bases for V and 4 bases for J; bases not matched to a gene: 18. The germline V gene encodes CDR1 SEHNR and CDR2 FQNEAQ (reference sequence). The DNA of the CDR3 is TGTGCCAGCCGAGGAGGCAGTTCTAGCGGGAGGCCCCCAGAGACCCAGTACTTC. Protein: CASRGGSSSGRPPETQYF.

The chain has TRBV7-2 and TRBJ2-2; D is perhaps TRBD2 (6 bases). The CDR3 covers 15 residues. V shed 7 bases and J shed 4 bases, with 16 bases lying between them. From germline, CDR1 is SGHTA and CDR2 FQGNSA. The CDR3 DNA sequence: TGTGCCAGCACCTCCATGGGACTCCTCACCGGGGAGCTGTTTTTT. Its translation: CASTSMGLLTGELFF. The variable domain in full, completed from reference TRBV7-2 and TRBJ2-2, reads GAGVSQSPSNKVTEKGKDVELRCDPISGHTALYWYRQSLGQGLEFLIYFQGNSAPDKSGLPSDRFSAERTGGSVSTLTIQRTQQEDSAVYLCASTSMGLLTGELFFGEGSRLTVL.

This CDR3 reads CASSQVTPYNEQFF. The CDR3 bases are TGTGCCAGCAGCCAAGTGACCCCCTACAATGAGCAGTTCTTC. The V call is TRBV14, the J call TRBJ2-1; D is uncertain. Germline CDR1 and CDR2: SGHDN and FVKESK. This CDR3 is 14 amino acids long. With 1 base removed from V and 2 bases from J, the gap between germline ends came to 6 bases.

The genes are TRBV18 and TRBJ2-3; D is unclear. The CDR3 is 14 residues long. Trimming stripped 3 bases from V and 2 bases from J, with 9 bases between. Germline values: CDR1 KGHSH, CDR2 LQKENI. The CDR3 loop is CASSPRAYTDTQYF. The CDR3 nucleotides are TGTGCCAGCTCACCCCGGGCCTACACAGATACGCAGTATTTT.

The chain joins TRBV9 to TRBJ2-7; 9 bases align to TRBD2. The ends lost 6 bases at V and 6 bases at J; junction bases unmatched: 13. The germline CDR1 and CDR2 sequences are SGDLS and YYNGEE. This CDR3 has 15 amino acids. The CDR3 coding sequence is TGTGCCAGCACTCGCGCGGGAGGGCCGTTAACCGAGCAGTACTTC. It is translated as CASTRAGGPLTEQYF.

J is TRBJ2-1 and V is TRBV7-2; D is perhaps TRBD1 (6 bases). The CDR3 contains 13 residues. Germline CDR1 SGHTA, CDR2 FQGNSA. V lost 5 bases, J lost 8 bases, and 13 bases lay in between. The CDR3, as DNA: TGTGCCAGCAGCCCAGACAGGTCACATGAGCAGTTCTTC. Protein: CASSPDRSHEQFF.

V usage is TRBV11-1 and J usage is TRBJ1-1; D call uncertain. CDR1 SGHAT and CDR2 FQDESV come from the germline V gene (reference sequence). V lost 4 bases and J lost 7, with 13 bases in between. CDR3 length equals 13 residues. CDR3 in amino acids: CASSSGPRSEAFF. The CDR3 DNA is TGTGCCAGCAGCTCAGGACCCCGGAGTGAAGCTTTCTTT.

The chain joins TRBV7-2 to TRBJ1-2, with 7 bases matching TRBD1. V lost 5 bases and J lost 3; bases outside the gene matches: 6. This CDR3 has 14 amino acids. Per germline, CDR1 SGHTA and CDR2 FQGNSA. The CDR3 bases are TGTGCCAGCAGCCCGTCGACAGGGTACTATGGCTACACCTTC. Translated, it gives CASSPSTGYYGYTF.

J is TRBJ1-2 and V is TRBV5-6; TRBD1 agrees at 8 bases. V gave up 2 bases and J gave up 7 bases; unmatched junction bases: 7. The CDR3 is 14 residues long. Germline values: CDR1 SGHDT, CDR2 YYEEEE. CDR3 DNA: TGTGCCAGCAGCTTAAACAGGGGGGCAGGTGGCTACACCTTC. Translation gives CASSLNRGAGGYTF.

The chain joins TRBV19 to TRBJ1-6; 7 nucleotides agree with TRBD1. Germline assignment: CDR1 LNHDA and CDR2 SQIVND (reference sequence). This CDR3 contains 15 residues. V lost 1 base, J lost 9 bases, and 6 bases stayed unmatched. The CDR3 sequence is CASSIGTGRSSPLHF. The CDR3 DNA follows: TGTGCCAGTAGTATAGGGACAGGTAGGAGTTCACCCCTCCACTTT.

The V and J genes are TRBV19 and TRBJ2-7, with D perhaps TRBD1 (6 bases). CDR1 and CDR2 (germline): LNHDA, SQIVND (reference sequence). V was clipped by 4 bases and J by 0 bases, with 7 bases between them. The CDR3 has 13 residues. The chain's CDR3 is CASSKQGSYEQYF. CDR3 coding DNA: TGTGCCAGTAGTAAACAGGGCTCCTACGAGCAGTACTTC.

This rearrangement joins TRBV30 to TRBJ1-1; D possibly corresponds to TRBD1 (5 bases). The CDR3 is 13 residues long. V was shortened by 3 bases and J by 3 bases, with 11 bases between the two germline ends. Per the germline V gene, CDR1 is GTSNPN and CDR2 is SVGIG (reference sequence). The CDR3 nucleotides are TGTGCCTGGAGCTATGGGACTCACACTGAAGCTTTCTTT. Translation gives CAWSYGTHTEAFF.

The chain recombines TRBV6-5 with TRBJ1-1; the match to TRBD1 covers 7 bases. Germline V CDR1 and CDR2: MNHEY, SVGAGI. The V and J ends lost 6 bases and 4 bases, in that order; junction bases with no gene match: 8. The CDR3 is made up of 14 amino acids. CDR3 amino acids: CASSINRGGTEAFF. The CDR3 coding sequence is TGTGCCAGCAGCATTAACAGGGGAGGCACTGAAGCTTTCTTT.